This entry describes one TCR beta chain. Its antigen is still unknown. Use of 60 Vbeta and 13 Jbeta primers characterized the PCR. Sequencing was performed with immunoSEQ multiplex PCR; in TCRdb, only in-frame clones are kept and a portion is missing. The sample carries around 110,000 clones, around three quarters recorded once. The data were obtained in a study of cytomegalovirus exposure and HLA in healthy donors. Study-wide findings and caveats: Analysis performed later found about 18,000 TCR beta sequences associated with HLA alleles at 0.05 false discovery rate. It was reported that the classifier diagnosed cytomegalovirus status with high specificity and sensitivity in both the original and validation cohorts. In vitro assays verified that a few CMV-associated chains recognized CMV antigens specifically. For most TCR beta V segments, an earlier analysis put the productive rate at about 87% or about 30% of the time.

Germline values: CDR1 SGHDT, CDR2 YYEEEE. J was trimmed by 2 bases and V by 4 bases; bases with no gene match: 10. The CDR3 covers 17 residues. The gene calls are TRBV5-6 and TRBJ1-5, with 9 bases lining up with TRBD1. Sample: PBMCs. The receptor comes from a man between 25 and 39 years old in good health and CMV-seropositive. CDR3 nucleotide sequence: TGTGCCAGCAGCGCGGGTACAGGGGGCTTGGGCAATCAGCCCCAGCATTTT. Its translation is CASSAGTGGLGNQPQHF.